The 31 T cell receptor beta chains in this list originate from one sample, sequenced in a study of cytomegalovirus exposure and HLA in healthy donors. PCR used 60 Vbeta primers and 13 Jbeta primers. TCRdb keeps only in-frame clones here, not all; method: immunoSEQ multiplex PCR. Of approximately 220,000 clones in the sample, about 75% were seen once. Sequenced sample: PBMCs. These receptor sequences come from a woman under 40 in good health and CMV-seronegative.

This clone was found once. The J gene is TRBJ2-7, the V gene TRBV6-5, with D possibly TRBD1 on 7 matching bases. CDR3 length: 14 amino acids. CDR1 is MNHEY and CDR2 is SVGAGI in the germline V gene. The V and J ends lost 5 bases and 2 bases respectively, with 13 bases between them. CDR3 protein: CASSTRGTAYEQYF. CDR3 nucleotides: TGTGCCAGCAGTACACGCGGGACAGCCTACGAGCAGTACTTC.

This chain uses TRBV7-8 with TRBJ2-7; 10 bases line up with TRBD2. Germline CDR1 and CDR2: SGHVS and FQNEAQ. Unmatched junction bases numbered 10, after V lost 4 bases and J lost 7 bases. The CDR3 has 15 amino acids. CDR3 loop: CASSSPGLAVREQYF. The CDR3 DNA reads as TGTGCCAGCAGCTCACCCGGACTAGCGGTGAGGGAGCAGTACTTC.

This clone came up a few times. J is TRBJ1-1 and V is TRBV7-9; D is ambiguous. V lost 6 bases and J lost 0, with 8 bases in between. Germline loops: CDR1 SEHNR, CDR2 FQNEAQ (reference sequence). This CDR3 region has 13 residues. The CDR3 loop is CASRPYMNTEAFF. In DNA, the CDR3 is TGTGCCAGCAGGCCTTACATGAACACTGAAGCTTTCTTT.

This clone was observed a handful of times. CDR3 amino acids: CASSEPGRTYNEQFF. CDR3 DNA: TGTGCCAGCAGTGAACCGGGGAGGACATACAATGAGCAGTTCTTC. This sequence joins TRBV25-1 and TRBJ2-1; D is perhaps TRBD2 (6 bases). V was pared by 2 bases and J by 4 bases, with 12 bases between. This CDR3 has 15 amino acids. Germline CDR1 is MGHDK and CDR2 is SYGVNS.

The genes are TRBV6-1 and TRBJ2-1; weak D call: TRBD2 (6 bases). The CDR3 sequence is 13 residues long. Trimming removed 6 bases at V and 6 bases at J, with 12 bases between. Germline CDR1 MNHNS, CDR2 SASEGT. As DNA, the CDR3 is TGTGCCAGCAGCGAGGGACTTCTCAATGAGCAGTTCTTC. This translates into CASSEGLLNEQFF.

This clone has just a few counts. CDR3 residues: CAWSLLGSAFF. CDR3 sequence (DNA): TGTGCCTGGAGTCTCTTGGGGAGTGCTTTCTTT. The chain carries TRBV30 and TRBJ1-1; the D is unclear. V was clipped by 2 bases and J by 11 bases, with 12 bases between them. Germline V gives CDR1 GTSNPN, CDR2 SVGIG (reference sequence). The CDR3 runs 11 residues.

This clone was seen only once. Sequence at one end of the junction differs from germline and may be a read error. The chain employs TRBV11-2 and TRBJ2-5, with 7 bases fitting TRBD2. This CDR3 comprises 15 residues. Germline assignment: CDR1 SGHAT and CDR2 FQNNGV. DNA for the CDR3: TGTGCCAGCAGCCCGGGGGGAAACTTCCAAGAGCCCCAGTACTTC. Protein product: CASSPGGNFQEPQYF. The full variable domain, rest sourced from reference TRBV11-2 and TRBJ2-5, is EAGVAQSPRYKIIEKRQSVAFWCNPISGHATLYWYQQILGQGPKLLIQFQNNGVVDDSQLPKDRFSAERLKGVDSTLKIQPAKLEDSAVYLCASSPGGNFQEPQYFGPGTRLLVL.

The gene calls are TRBV30 and TRBJ1-5; D remains ambiguous. Trimming took 2 bases from V and 4 from J, leaving 9 bases between them. The CDR3 loop spans 13 amino acids. Germline V gene data show CDR1 as GTSNPN and CDR2 as SVGIG (reference sequence). The CDR3 DNA reads TGTGCCTGGAGTCCGGGGAGGAATCAGCCCCAGCATTTT. Residues: CAWSPGRNQPQHF. The full variable domain, its missing parts supplied by reference TRBV30 and TRBJ1-5, is SQTIHQWPATLVQPVGSPLSLECTVEGTSNPNLYWYRQAAGRGLQLLFYSVGIGQISSEVPQNLSASRPQDRQFILSSKKLLLSDSGFYLCAWSPGRNQPQHFGDGTRLSIL.

The chain couples TRBV19 to TRBJ2-5; TRBD2 agrees at 7 bases. The ends lost 3 bases at V and 2 bases at J; junction bases unmatched: 15. The CDR3 runs 18 residues. CDR1 is LNHDA and CDR2 is SQIVND in the germline V gene (reference sequence). CDR3 in DNA: TGTGCCAGTAGTATGACCTGGGGGGGAGGGGTAGGACAAGAGACCCAGTACTTC. This translates into CASSMTWGGGVGQETQYF.

CDR3 protein: CASSLTGASNQPQHF. The DNA for the CDR3 is TGTGCCAGTAGTCTTACAGGGGCTAGCAATCAGCCCCAGCATTTT. The chain recombines TRBV19 with TRBJ1-5; 7 bases line up with TRBD1. Germline assignment: CDR1 LNHDA and CDR2 SQIVND (reference sequence). V lost 5 bases and J lost 0; bases outside the gene matches: 4. CDR3 length: 15 amino acids.

This CDR3 is CASSIDSTGNNSPLHF. Written as DNA, the CDR3 is TGTGCCAGTAGTATAGATTCCACAGGGAACAATTCACCCCTCCACTTT. The chain links TRBV19 to TRBJ1-6; D may be TRBD1 (6 bases). CDR1 is LNHDA, CDR2 SQIVND, per germline (reference sequence). V lost 0 bases and J lost 7, with 13 bases in between. This CDR3 comprises 16 residues.

This clone was seen only a few times. This rearrangement joins TRBV27 to TRBJ1-6; 7 bases fit TRBD1. Trimming at V came to 5 bases and at J to 8 bases, leaving 9 bases not matched to a gene. Germline CDR1 and CDR2: MNHEY and SMNVEV (reference sequence). CDR3 length: 15 amino acids. The CDR3 sequence is CASSPAQGWDSPLHF. The CDR3 region has the DNA TGTGCCAGCAGTCCCGCACAGGGGTGGGATTCACCCCTCCACTTT.

The V call is TRBV6-1, the J call TRBJ2-7; a weak D match, TRBD1 (6 bases). The germline V gene encodes CDR1 MNHNS and CDR2 SASEGT. The length of the CDR3 is 15 residues. V gave up 5 bases and J gave up 2 bases, with 16 bases separating them. This chain's CDR3 is CASSTGTTTTYEQYF. The DNA of the CDR3 is TGTGCCAGCAGTACCGGGACAACAACTACCTACGAGCAGTACTTC.

The V call is TRBV6-6, the J call TRBJ1-6; 9 positions match TRBD1. Per germline, CDR1 MNHNY and CDR2 SVGAGI (reference sequence). The CDR3 spans 14 residues. V was pared by 6 bases and J by 7 bases, with 4 bases of the junction left unmatched. CDR3: CASRRDRGNSPLHF. The CDR3 coding sequence is TGTGCCAGCAGAAGAGACAGGGGGAATTCACCCCTCCACTTT.

The rearrangement links TRBV27 to TRBJ1-1; TRBD1 aligns across 12 bases. Germline V gene data show CDR1 as MNHEY and CDR2 as SMNVEV (reference sequence). Trimming at V came to 4 bases and at J to 2 bases, leaving 8 bases not matched to a gene. The CDR3 totals 17 residues. CDR3 sequence reads: CASSSYGTGGFNTEAFF. The CDR3 nucleotides read TGTGCCAGCAGTTCTTACGGGACAGGGGGCTTCAACACTGAAGCTTTCTTT.

The V and J genes are TRBV5-1 and TRBJ1-2; tentatively, D is TRBD1 (6 bases). Germline assignment: CDR1 SGHRS and CDR2 YFSETQ. The CDR3 is made up of 17 amino acids. V was trimmed by 4 bases and J by 5 bases, leaving 24 bases between them. CDR3 loop: CASSATGGEGRQYGYTF. Written as DNA, the CDR3 is TGCGCCAGCAGCGCTACTGGGGGCGAGGGACGACAATATGGCTACACCTTC.

The gene calls are TRBV6-5 and TRBJ2-7, with 11 bases matching TRBD1. The germline gives CDR1 MNHEY, CDR2 SVGAGI. The CDR3 contains 15 residues. After removal of 5 bases from V and 5 bases from J, the junction contained 8 bases not matched to a gene. The chain's CDR3 is CASSLGTGGGDEQYF. The CDR3 region has the DNA TGTGCCAGCAGTCTCGGGACAGGGGGGGGCGACGAGCAGTACTTC.

This chain connects TRBV5-1 to TRBJ2-5; D possibly corresponds to TRBD1 (6 bases). The assigned J gene may be wrong: the sequence end matches TRBJ2-7 better. Germline V gives CDR1 SGHRS, CDR2 YFSETQ. This CDR3 has 16 residues. As DNA, the CDR3 is TGCGCCAGCAGCTTGGGGACGAGGGGGTTCCCCTACGAGCAGTACTTC. Translation: CASSLGTRGFPYEQYF.

The chain uses TRBV6-5 and TRBJ2-3; 11 bases fit TRBD2. The CDR3 has 13 amino acids. The germline V gene encodes CDR1 MNHEY and CDR2 SVGAGI. CDR3 sequence reads: CASGVAGGYEQYF. The CDR3 nucleotides are TGTGCTTCGGGGGTAGCGGGGGGGTATGAGCAGTATTTT.

The chain joins TRBV5-1 to TRBJ2-7; 10 nucleotides agree with TRBD2. The CDR3 totals 14 residues. Germline V gene lookup returns CDR1 SGHRS and CDR2 YFSETQ. Trimming took 2 bases from V and 2 from J; bases not matched to a gene: 1. This chain's CDR3 is CASSFGLAAYEQYF. The CDR3 nucleotides are TGCGCCAGCAGCTTTGGACTAGCGGCCTACGAGCAGTACTTC.

As to this clone: At one end, the junction sequence differs from germline, possibly due to a read error. V and J are TRBV7-9 and TRBJ2-1; the match to TRBD2 covers 7 bases. The CDR3 is 17 residues long. CDR1 is SEHNR and CDR2 is FQNEAQ in the germline V gene (reference sequence). The CDR3 region is CSSSLALRDYSYNEQFF. CDR3 nucleotide sequence: TGTTCCAGCAGCTTAGCGCTACGGGACTACTCCTACAATGAGCAGTTCTTC.

V usage is TRBV5-1 and J usage is TRBJ2-7; 11 nucleotides match TRBD1. Germline lookup yields CDR1 SGHRS and CDR2 YFSETQ. V shed 3 bases, J shed 7 bases, and the junction held 9 bases outside the gene matches. The CDR3 is 15 residues long. This chain's CDR3 is CASSSSGTGGREQYF. CDR3 coding DNA: TGCGCCAGCAGCTCCTCCGGGACAGGGGGAAGGGAGCAGTACTTC.

This clone was recorded a few times. Other DNA variants within this sample encode the same CDR3. The chain combines TRBV5-1 with TRBJ2-3; TRBD2 agrees at 8 bases. CDR3 length: 14 residues. After removal of 2 bases from V and 1 base from J, the junction contained 0 bases not matched to a gene. Germline CDR1 is SGHRS and CDR2 is YFSETQ. The CDR3 bases are TGCGCCAGCAGCTTCGGGGGGGGCACAGATACGCAGTATTTT. Amino acids: CASSFGGGTDTQYF. The full variable domain, its missing parts supplied by reference TRBV5-1 and TRBJ2-3, is KAGVTQTPRYLIKTRGQQVTLSCSPISGHRSVSWYQQTPGQGLQFLFEYFSETQRNKGNFPGRFSGRQFSNSRSEMNVSTLELGDSALYLCASSFGGGTDTQYFGPGTRLTVL.

This clone has only one observation. The chain links TRBV30 to TRBJ2-7, with 7 bases lining up with TRBD1. The CDR3 totals 13 residues. The V gene's germline CDR1 is GTSNPN and CDR2 SVGIG (reference sequence). After removal of 5 bases from V and 7 bases from J, the junction contained 11 bases not matched to a gene. CDR3 nucleotides: TGTGCCTGGGGACAGGATTTCCCGTGGGAGCAGTACTTC. Its protein is CAWGQDFPWEQYF.

The V call is TRBV6-1, the J call TRBJ1-1; TRBD1 is a possible D gene (5 bases). With 6 bases removed from V and 9 bases from J, the gap between germline ends came to 14 bases. Looked up from germline, CDR1 is MNHNS and CDR2 is SASEGT. The CDR3 length is 12 residues. This CDR3 is CASRGLNGKAFF. DNA of the CDR3: TGTGCCAGCAGGGGACTCAACGGTAAAGCTTTCTTT.

The V gene is TRBV19, the J gene TRBJ2-5; D uncertain. CDR1 is LNHDA, CDR2 SQIVND, per germline (reference sequence). Trimming removed 6 bases at V and 4 bases at J, with 15 bases between. The CDR3 runs to 14 residues. The CDR3 loop is CASSSIAPPETQYF. The CDR3 DNA sequence: TGTGCCAGTAGCTCCATAGCCCCCCCAGAGACCCAGTACTTC.

The rearrangement uses TRBV29-1 and TRBJ2-5; 9 bases map to TRBD2. Germline V lookup: CDR1 SQVTM, CDR2 ANQGSEA. The V and J ends lost 3 bases and 5 bases, in that order; junction bases with no gene match: 7. The length of the CDR3 is 14 residues. The CDR3 reads CSVEGSSGMETQYF. CDR3 DNA sequence: TGCAGCGTTGAGGGGTCTAGCGGGATGGAGACCCAGTACTTC. Using reference TRBV29-1 and TRBJ2-5 for the parts outside the CDR3, the full variable domain is SAVISQKPSRDICQRGTSLTIQCQVDSQVTMMFWYRQQPGQSLTLIATANQGSEATYESGFVIDKFPISRPNLTFSTLTVSNMSPEDSSIYLCSVEGSSGMETQYFGPGTRLLVL.

The chain is built from TRBV5-4 and TRBJ1-6; D is unresolved. The CDR3 loop spans 17 amino acids. CDR1 is SGHNT, CDR2 YYREEE, per germline (reference sequence). The ends were cut back, 0 bases at V and 3 bases at J, with 13 bases in the middle. CDR3 sequence: CASSLGRVVDYNSPLHF. The CDR3 nucleotides read TGTGCCAGCAGCTTGGGACGGGTGGTGGACTATAATTCACCCCTCCACTTT.

This clone was recorded once. The V gene is TRBV19, the J gene TRBJ1-2; tentatively, D is TRBD1 (6 bases). This CDR3 has 13 residues. Germline-derived CDR1 and CDR2 are LNHDA and SQIVND (reference sequence). Deletions cut 3 bases from V and 7 bases from J, with 12 bases between. CDR3 amino acids: CASSIQAGAGYTF. The CDR3 DNA reads as TGTGCCAGTAGTATCCAGGCAGGGGCTGGCTACACCTTC.

There are a few counts of this clone. V is TRBV30 and J is TRBJ1-1; no clear D. The J call is in doubt because the DNA end fits TRBJ2-2 better. The CDR3 covers 13 residues. Germline CDR1 GTSNPN, CDR2 SVGIG (reference sequence). The CDR3 reads CAWSVPGAGELFF. In DNA form, the CDR3 reads TGTGCCTGGAGTGTCCCGGGCGCCGGGGAGCTGTTTTTT.

Comments on this clone: Germline and junction disagree at one end, which may indicate a read error. CDR3: CASSLLAGDTYEQYF. The CDR3 DNA reads as TGTGCTAGCAGCTTACTAGCGGGGGACACCTACGAGCAGTACTTC. The chain links TRBV7-7 to TRBJ2-7; 11 bases agree with TRBD2. CDR1 and CDR2 (germline): SSHAT, FNYEAQ (reference sequence). This CDR3 has 15 amino acids.